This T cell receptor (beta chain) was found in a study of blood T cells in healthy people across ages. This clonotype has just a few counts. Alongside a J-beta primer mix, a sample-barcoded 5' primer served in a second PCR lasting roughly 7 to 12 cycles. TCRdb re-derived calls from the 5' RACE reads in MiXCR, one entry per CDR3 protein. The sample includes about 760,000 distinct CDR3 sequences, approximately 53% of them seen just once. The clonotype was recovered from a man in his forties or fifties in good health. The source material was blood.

The CDR3: CASTSGQSNEKLFF. The DNA of the CDR3 is TGTGCCAGCACCTCGGGGCAGTCTAATGAAAAACTGTTTTTT. The V call is TRBV28, the J call TRBJ1-4, with D perhaps TRBD1 (5 bases). Germline lookup yields CDR1 MDHEN and CDR2 SYDVKM. With 7 bases removed from V and 3 bases from J, the gap between germline ends came to 12 bases. This CDR3 comprises 14 residues.